This T cell receptor beta chain is drawn from a study of blood T cells in healthy people across ages. General observations from the study: Both higher diversity and more naive CD4+ cells marked long-lived donors when set against aged donors. Estimates based on one million T cells were treated as lower bounds. In older individuals, TCR beta diversity per million T cells was lower, falling roughly linearly with age.

The V gene lost 7 bases and the J gene lost 9 bases, with 16 bases spanning the gap. The germline CDR1 and CDR2 sequences are MDHEN and SYDVKM. The CDR3 length is 13 residues. Alongside a J-beta primer mix, a sample-barcoded 5' primer served in a second PCR lasting roughly 7 to 11 cycles. In TCRdb, the 5' RACE reads were re-called with MiXCR into one record per CDR3 protein. Of 800,000 or so distinct CDR3 sequences in the sample, around 62% were seen once. This clonotype was observed a handful of times. Its antigen is still unknown. The receptor comes from a young man in good health. V gene TRBV28 combines with J gene TRBJ2-1; D unclear. What was sequenced was blood. The CDR3 DNA reads TGTGCCAGCACCCGGGCCTCGGCCCCTGAGCAGTTCTTC. This translates into CASTRASAPEQFF.